The sequence of this T cell receptor beta chain was determined in a study of T cells after yellow fever vaccination (dated by TCRdb to the late 2010s). Turning to the overall study: The SMART-Seq v4 Ultra Low Input RNA kit was used to prepare libraries from fractions with low cell numbers. To follow T-cell clones before and after both primary and booster YFV17D yellow fever vaccination, bulk TCR alpha and beta repertoires underwent longitudinal sequencing. Two healthy male donors, one aged 18 to 30 and one aged 30 to 39 years, were included in the cohort. Blood samples were taken at several timepoints before and after primary and secondary immunization, and bulk PBMC replicates and cell subsets were isolated.

A remark on this clonotype: What this receptor recognizes is not known. Base qualities are not recorded, but no much larger clone differs from it by a single base.

The meaning of the sample's treatment or condition label: live attenuated yellow fever vaccine strain. At each blood-draw timepoint, two biological replicates of bulk PBMCs were obtained. PBMCs were isolated from peripheral blood using a standard Ficoll-Paque protocol. RNA was extracted with TriZol from bulk PBMCs, CD4 and CD8 fractions, and dextramer-positive and dextramer-negative fractions. Results and caveats for the whole study, not just this receptor: A small share of clonotypes was detected in both CD4 and CD8 compartments, with the overlap likely arising from convergent recombination. After the booster, most clones that had expanded after primary vaccination were detected again (approximately 97% of CD4 and around nine tenths of CD8), suggesting broad maintenance of memory. Compared with the primary T-cell response, the secondary T-cell response was weaker but faster, peaking on day 5 rather than day 15. Computational filtering was required because FACS-sorted repertoires could contain abundant contaminating clonotypes from the bulk population. Because only two donors were included in the study, the extent to which the findings can be generalized is limited.

TCR cDNA was synthesized by 5'RACE template switching, through which a universal primer site and unique molecular identifiers were introduced. Priming of cDNA synthesis was performed from both the TCR alpha and TCR beta constant segments. Two PCR steps were used to amplify libraries, with sample barcodes and sequencing adapters being added in the second step. Sequencing of libraries was performed on Illumina HiSeq 2500 (2x100 bp) or NovaSeq (2x150 bp). On the study's bioinformatics: MIGEC was used to demultiplex reads and collapse the reads into UMI consensus sequences, and MiXCR was used for V(D)J alignment. Clonotypes responding to the vaccine were identified with edgeR on replicate PBMC samples, with the criteria of FDR below 0.01 and a log2 fold change above 5 up to day 15. Each bulk clonotype received a CD4 or CD8 identity based on whether the sequenced CD4 or CD8 repertoire contained that clonotype at higher abundance. TCRdb redid the processing of the public reads, applying fastp at Q25 and MiXCR, and retained in-frame beta chains. Rows with one shared CDR3 protein collapse into an entry with the most common genes and DNA. The V and J calls and clone size come from TCRdb's table, not from the authors' own analysis. The table for this sample lists more than 350,000 distinct CDR3 sequences; roughly 11% of them were counted only once. The ten largest clones represent roughly 18% of the sample.

V loses 10 bases of germline sequence and J loses 7 bases, and the interval between the two ends is 23 bases. The CDR1 and CDR2 encoded by the germline V gene are ENHRY and SYGVKD. The CDR3 runs 14 residues from the cysteine to the phenylalanine. Only the CDR3 portion is preserved as DNA: 42 bases, with reading frame beginning at the first base. This TCR was recovered from a man aged 18 to 29 who received the YFV17D yellow fever vaccine. The chain employs TRBV10-3 and TRBJ2-7; D gene: possibly TRBD1, on 5 matching bases. The source was PBMCs, collected on the day of the first yellow fever vaccination. CDR3 region: CARLGQVSGWEQYF. The sequenced DNA: TGTGCCAGGTTAGGGCAAGTTTCAGGGTGGGAGCAGTACTTC.